The rows below give T cell receptor beta chains drawn from one sample of a study of T cell clonotyping in hematopoietic cell transplantation. Using immunoSEQ multiplex PCR, the repertoire was profiled, and TCRdb retains in-frame clones only, with some absent. The sample carries approximately 12,000 clones, about 88% recorded once. The sample here was PBMCs, taken 100 days after allogeneic stem cell transplant. These receptor sequences come from a female patient over 55 who had an allogeneic stem cell transplant from an unrelated donor, so the T cells may come from the graft donor. Some clones in this sample may be carry-over from other donors' samples. The conserved cysteine and the conserved F or W are not part of the CDR3 here. D genes are given only for firm matches.

d_call v_call cdr3_aa
. TRBV30 AWTHGGYEQY
TRBD1 TRBV6-5 ASSYAGRGLDEQF
. TRBV29-1 SVTIPGYEQY
. TRBV7-3 ASSLNWGLEDHNEQF
. TRBV6-5 ASSSRETSPDTQY
. TRBV7-6 ASSLSSAIAPAYEQY
. TRBV10-3 AISSGSNTEAF
TRBD1 TRBV9 ASSVSYRGSTEAF
. TRBV7-3 ASSLIGGSGANVLT
TRBD1 TRBV7-3 ASSPRDSSPTDTQY
. TRBV7-2 ASSFGAGEGTDTQY
. TRBV7-9 ASSQDIDYEQY
TRBD1 TRBV7-2 ASSHSQGADYT
. TRBV14 ASSQGLSVEAF
TRBD2 TRBV7-2 ASSPGGAGVMF
TRBD2 TRBV13 ASSRRAGGRLDTQY
. TRBV10-3 AISGPRRETQY
. TRBV6-1 ASSEAAGGNQPQH
. TRBV20-1 SASRGDTQY
. TRBV19 ASSISQLSSYEQY
. TRBV11-3 ASSWTMGNTEAF
. TRBV19 ASTSQVLSGNTIY
TRBD2 TRBV6-4 ASRDLGKRDYNEQF
. TRBV5-1 ASRDTSYEQY
. TRBV29-1 SVEGQVQATEAF
. TRBV5-8 ASSLEDGIPNYGYT
. TRBV18 ASSPSLAANTGELF
TRBD1 TRBV6-5 ASRSGTARYGYT
TRBD1 TRBV19 ASSSGQGFGSNQPQH
. TRBV7-3 ASSLSFSNEQF
. TRBV5-4 ASRLDTPRDEQF
TRBD2 TRBV7-8 ASSPSGGGSETQY
TRBD2 TRBV5-1 ASSAGLAYEQY
TRBD1 TRBV7-8 ASSAQGKDSYT
TRBD1 TRBV2 ATGTGRFEQF
. TRBV5-4 ASSPRSYGYT
. TRBV6-4 ASSRGREEKF
TRBD2 TRBV9 ASSFSGSGEEQY
. TRBV11-2 ASRSSSEGGNTIY
. TRBV30 AWSEQARNTIY
. TRBV7-9 ASSLQETQY